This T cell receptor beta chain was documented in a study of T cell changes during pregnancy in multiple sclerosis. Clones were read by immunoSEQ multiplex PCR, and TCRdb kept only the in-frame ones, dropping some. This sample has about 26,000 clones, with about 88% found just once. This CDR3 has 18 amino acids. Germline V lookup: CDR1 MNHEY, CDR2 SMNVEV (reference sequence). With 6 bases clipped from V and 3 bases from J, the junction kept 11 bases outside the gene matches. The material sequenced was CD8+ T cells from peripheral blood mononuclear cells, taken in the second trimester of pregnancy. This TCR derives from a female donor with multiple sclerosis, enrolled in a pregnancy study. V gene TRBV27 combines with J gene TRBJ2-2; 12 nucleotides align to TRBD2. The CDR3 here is CASRKTRLAGAYTGELFF. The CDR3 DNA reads TGTGCCAGCAGAAAAACCCGACTAGCGGGAGCCTACACCGGGGAGCTGTTTTTT.